This is a list of T cell receptor beta chains from one sample in a study of T cells after yellow fever vaccination. MiXCR, applied by TCRdb to the 5' RACE reads, yields one record per CDR3 protein. The sample includes about 260,000 distinct CDR3 sequences, about an eighth of them seen just once. Material: CD4+ T cells sorted from PBMCs, obtained 45 days after the yellow fever booster vaccination. The source is a man younger than 45 who received the YFV17D yellow fever vaccine. CDR3s include the opening cysteine and the closing phenylalanine or tryptophan. The order of the fields is CDR3 DNA, CDR3 protein, D gene, clone size, V gene, J gene. D genes are given only for firm matches. Only some rows state a clone size, as once, few, many or a class for expanded clones.

CDR3 DNA: TGTGCCAGCAGTCCACTAGCGGCCACAGATACGCAGTATTTT
CDR3 protein: CASSPLAATDTQYF
D gene: TRBD2
clone size: -
V gene: TRBV11-2
J gene: TRBJ2-3

CDR3 DNA: TGTGCCACCAGTGATTCACGGACAGGGAATCAGCCCCAGCATTTT
CDR3 protein: CATSDSRTGNQPQHF
D gene: TRBD1
clone size: -
V gene: TRBV24-1
J gene: TRBJ1-5

CDR3 DNA: TGTGCCAGCAGTTTATCATGGTCGCAATCGTCCGTCTACGAGCAGTACTTC
CDR3 protein: CASSLSWSQSSVYEQYF
D gene: -
clone size: -
V gene: TRBV27
J gene: TRBJ2-7

CDR3 DNA: TGTGCCAGCAGCCGTTGGGACGGCGCGGGCAATGAGCAGTTCTTC
CDR3 protein: CASSRWDGAGNEQFF
D gene: -
clone size: few
V gene: TRBV4-2
J gene: TRBJ2-1

CDR3 DNA: TGCAGTGCTAGTAAACTAGCGGGAGCCTACGAGCAGTACTTC
CDR3 protein: CSASKLAGAYEQYF
D gene: TRBD2
clone size: -
V gene: TRBV20-1
J gene: TRBJ2-7

CDR3 DNA: TGTGCCAGCAGTTGGAGACTAGCGGGAGTAAGCACCGGGGAGCTGTTTTTT
CDR3 protein: CASSWRLAGVSTGELFF
D gene: TRBD2
clone size: -
V gene: TRBV6-2/TRBV6-3
J gene: TRBJ2-2

CDR3 DNA: TGTGCCAGCAGTTTAGAGGCAGCTCAGAGCTCCTACGAGCAGTACTTC
CDR3 protein: CASSLEAAQSSYEQYF
D gene: -
clone size: -
V gene: TRBV27
J gene: TRBJ2-7

CDR3 DNA: TGTGCCAGCAGCGATCGACTTTCCAGCTCCTACAATGAGCAGTTCTTC
CDR3 protein: CASSDRLSSSYNEQFF
D gene: -
clone size: few
V gene: TRBV9
J gene: TRBJ2-1

CDR3 DNA: TGCAGTGCTAGAGTTGGGTTCTGGGGGGCGGACGAGCAGTACTTC
CDR3 protein: CSARVGFWGADEQYF
D gene: -
clone size: few
V gene: TRBV20-1
J gene: TRBJ2-7

CDR3 DNA: TGTGCCAGCAGCTTAGACAATCAGCCCCAGCATTTT
CDR3 protein: CASSLDNQPQHF
D gene: -
clone size: few
V gene: TRBV7-2
J gene: TRBJ1-5

CDR3 DNA: TGTGCCAGCAACCTCGGCAGGGGGCAAGAGACCCAGTACTTC
CDR3 protein: CASNLGRGQETQYF
D gene: TRBD1
clone size: -
V gene: TRBV12-3/TRBV12-4
J gene: TRBJ2-5

CDR3 DNA: TGCGCCAGCAGCTCCGCCGGGACAGGCGACGGGGAGCTGTTTTTT
CDR3 protein: CASSSAGTGDGELFF
D gene: TRBD1
clone size: -
V gene: TRBV5-1
J gene: TRBJ2-2

CDR3 DNA: TGTGCCAGCAGATTCCCTAGCACAGATACGCAGTATTTT
CDR3 protein: CASRFPSTDTQYF
D gene: -
clone size: -
V gene: TRBV7-2
J gene: TRBJ2-3